These 21 T cell receptor beta chains share one sample of origin, sequenced in a study of blood T cells in healthy people across ages. Primed by a sample-barcoded 5' primer and a J-beta primer mix, a second PCR proceeded for about 6 to 11 cycles. TCRdb reanalysed the 5' RACE reads using MiXCR and keeps one entry per CDR3 protein. Of hundreds of thousands of distinct CDR3 sequences listed, under 65% are singletons. The sequencing sample was made of blood. These receptors were obtained from a woman of 80 years or more in good health.

The chain recombines TRBV20-1 with TRBJ1-5, with a weak D call TRBD1 (5 bases). The CDR3 has 15 residues. V was trimmed by 5 bases and J by 2 bases, leaving 16 bases between them. The germline V gene has CDR1 DFQATT and CDR2 SNEGSKA (reference sequence). This CDR3 reads CSAPTRGGGNQPQHF. For the CDR3, the DNA is TGCAGTGCTCCGACCCGGGGGGGAGGCAATCAGCCCCAGCATTTT.

This clonotype was counted ten times or more. V usage is TRBV12-3 or TRBV12-4 and J usage is TRBJ2-1; D not certain. This CDR3 comprises 14 residues. V was clipped by 8 bases and J by 0 bases, with 11 bases between them. CDR3 in DNA: TGTGCCAGCTTGGGTACCAACTCCTACAATGAGCAGTTCTTC. Protein product: CASLGTNSYNEQFF.

The V call is TRBV27, the J call TRBJ2-5, with a possible D match to TRBD1 (5 bases). Looked up from germline, CDR1 is MNHEY and CDR2 is SMNVEV (reference sequence). The CDR3 has 18 residues. Trimming pared 5 bases from V and 3 bases from J, leaving 25 bases between. The CDR3 nucleotides are TGTGCCAGCAGTCGCCGACCTAAACTGACAGACGAAAAAGAGACCCAGTACTTC. It yields the protein CASSRRPKLTDEKETQYF.

The chain carries TRBV7-7 and TRBJ1-1; no clear D gene. This CDR3 contains 13 residues. Germline V lookup: CDR1 SSHAT, CDR2 FNYEAQ (reference sequence). V was pared by 4 bases and J by 2 bases, with 8 bases between. The CDR3, as DNA: TGTGCCAGCAGCTCAGACATTAACACTGAAGCTTTCTTT. Protein product: CASSSDINTEAFF.

This clonotype was observed at least ten times. The chain uses TRBV21-1 and TRBJ2-6; no check of the table's D call, TRBD1, against the DNA was made. TRBV21-1 counts as a pseudogene. The CDR3 spans 19 residues. The CDR3 DNA reads as TGTGCCAGCAGCAAAAAGGGGACAGGGAAAGAAACTGGGGCCAACGTCCTGACTTTC. Its protein product is CASSKKGTGKETGANVLTF.

Remarks on this clonotype: This may come from a read error, since a much larger clone is one base off. V is TRBV9 and J is TRBJ1-2, with D maybe TRBD1 (5 bases). The CDR3 is 13 amino acids. Germline CDR1 reads SGDLS; CDR2 reads YYNGEE. With 0 bases removed from V and 7 bases from J, the gap between germline ends came to 10 bases. In DNA, the CDR3 is TGTGCCAGCAGCGTAGGCCGGGGGGTTGGCTACACCTTC. This translates into CASSVGRGVGYTF.

As concerns this clonotype: This clone may be a read error of a much larger clone one base away. The CDR3 loop is CASSHCDRDPGYGYTF. In DNA form, the CDR3 reads TGCGCCAGCAGCCACTGTGACCGGGACCCTGGCTATGGCTACACCTTC. The J gene is TRBJ1-2, the V gene TRBV4-1; a weak D match, TRBD1 (5 bases). The CDR3 has 16 amino acids. Germline lookup yields CDR1 MGHRA and CDR2 YSYEKL. V was clipped by 3 bases and J by 4 bases, with 18 bases between them.

There are a few counts of this clonotype. A much bigger clone sits one base away, suggesting this may be a read error. This chain links TRBV5-1 with TRBJ2-1; the match to TRBD1 covers 7 bases. The closer fit of TRBJ2-7 to the DNA end suggests the J call may be wrong. The CDR3 extends over 14 amino acids. CDR1 and CDR2 (germline): SGHRS, YFSETQ. The chain's CDR3 is CASSAGTDYNEQYF. The CDR3 DNA reads as TGCGCCAGCAGCGCCGGGACAGACTACAATGAGCAGTACTTC.

This chain links TRBV2 with TRBJ1-3, with TRBD1 identical over 8 bases. Trimming at V came to 5 bases and at J to 0 bases, leaving 6 bases not matched to a gene. The CDR3 consists of 16 residues. The V gene's germline CDR1 is SNHLY and CDR2 FYNNEI. The CDR3 DNA reads TGTGCCAGCAGTCGACAGGGGAAAGGCTCTGGAAACACCATATATTTT. Its translation: CASSRQGKGSGNTIYF.

The chain recombines TRBV7-9 with TRBJ1-2; TRBD1 matches 10 bases. V shed 3 bases and J 5 bases; nucleotides not matched to a gene: 6. The CDR3 spans 15 residues. Germline V gene lookup returns CDR1 SEHNR and CDR2 FQNEAQ (reference sequence). This chain's CDR3 is CASSFPGQGLYGYTF. CDR3 nucleotides: TGTGCCAGCAGCTTCCCGGGACAGGGGTTATATGGCTACACCTTC.

The rearrangement joins TRBV4-1 to TRBJ2-1, with 15 bases that match TRBD2. The ends lost 3 bases at V and 9 bases at J; junction bases unmatched: 6. CDR3 size: 16 residues. The germline V gene encodes CDR1 MGHRA and CDR2 YSYEKL. Written as DNA, the CDR3 is TGCGCCAGCAGCCAGTACGGACTAGCGGGGGGGCGTGAGCAGTTCTTC. Amino acids: CASSQYGLAGGREQFF.

The table lists this clonotype with a few counts. The chain recombines TRBV18 with TRBJ2-3; tentatively, D is TRBD2 (7 bases). Germline CDR1 is KGHSH and CDR2 is LQKENI. CDR3 length equals 14 residues. V gave up 2 bases and J gave up 6 bases, with 12 bases separating them. CDR3 region: CASSPRGGVDTQYF. CDR3 DNA sequence: TGTGCCAGCTCACCAAGGGGGGGCGTCGATACGCAGTATTTT.

The gene calls are TRBV29-1 and TRBJ2-2; D is possibly TRBD1 (5 bases). From germline, CDR1 is SQVTM and CDR2 ANQGSEA. Trimming removed 4 bases from V and 4 bases from J, with 10 bases in between. The length of the CDR3 is 13 residues. CDR3 sequence reads: CSVGTHITGELFF. CDR3 nucleotide sequence: TGCAGCGTTGGGACACATATCACCGGGGAGCTGTTTTTT.

In its sample, this clonotype was seen a few times. A read error may be the cause here, since a much bigger clone is one base away. The chain joins TRBV4-2 to TRBJ2-7; 8 bases fit TRBD2. CDR3 length: 16 amino acids. Germline V CDR1 and CDR2: LGHNA, YNFKEQ. Trimming removed 1 base from V and 6 bases from J; junction bases left unmatched: 11. CDR3 DNA: TGTGCCAGCAGCCAAGGGTCCCGAGCGGGAGAAGTCGAGCAGTACTTC. Amino acid sequence: CASSQGSRAGEVEQYF.

This clonotype has just one count. This sequence may be a read error, since a much larger clone differs from it by one base. The chain is built from TRBV12-3 or TRBV12-4 and TRBJ1-1; no clear D. The CDR3 is 15 residues long. CDR3 DNA sequence: TGTGCCAGCACCTTCGGACCGAGAAGGAACGCTGAAGCTTTCTTT. Translating gives CASTFGPRRNAEAFF.

J is TRBJ2-4 and V is TRBV25-1; D unresolved. V gave up 3 bases and J gave up 9 bases, with 6 bases separating them. Germline CDR1 MGHDK, CDR2 SYGVNS. The CDR3 consists of 11 residues. CDR3 amino acids: CASSEKSIQYF. The CDR3 nucleotides read TGTGCCAGCAGTGAGAAGAGCATTCAGTACTTC.

This clonotype was observed once. V gene TRBV30 combines with J gene TRBJ1-2; perhaps TRBD1 as D (5 bases). Germline loops: CDR1 GTSNPN, CDR2 SVGIG (reference sequence). V was shortened by 0 bases and J by 6 bases, with 14 bases between the two germline ends. The CDR3 runs 14 residues. The CDR3 DNA is TGTGCCTGGAGTGTGTCAGGGACTGGGCATGGCTACACCTTC. It codes for CAWSVSGTGHGYTF.

J is TRBJ2-3 and V is TRBV9; D is possibly TRBD1 or TRBD2 (5 bases each). The CDR3 contains 16 residues. V shed 0 bases and J shed 2 bases, with 13 bases lying between them. Germline V gene lookup returns CDR1 SGDLS and CDR2 YYNGEE. In DNA form, the CDR3 reads TGTGCCAGCAGCGTAGTGGCCGGGGACGACACAGATACGCAGTATTTT. This gives the protein CASSVVAGDDTDTQYF.

This chain links TRBV20-1 with TRBJ2-7, with 13 bases identical to TRBD2. The CDR3 is made up of 14 amino acids. J was trimmed by 7 bases and V by 6 bases; bases with no gene match: 9. The V gene's germline CDR1 is DFQATT and CDR2 SNEGSKA (reference sequence). The CDR3 bases are TGCAGTGCCCCGGGACTAGCGGGGATTAATGAGCAGTACTTC. It translates to CSAPGLAGINEQYF.

This clonotype was seen only a few times. The chain has TRBV29-1 and TRBJ2-1; 8 bases map to TRBD2. The length of the CDR3 is 14 residues. J gave up 0 bases and V 3 bases, and 1 base lay outside the gene matches. The germline gives CDR1 SQVTM, CDR2 ANQGSEA. CDR3 DNA sequence: TGCAGCGTTGATCGGGGGGGCTCCTACAATGAGCAGTTCTTC. Translating gives CSVDRGGSYNEQFF.

V is TRBV12-3 or TRBV12-4 and J is TRBJ1-5; 9 bases align to TRBD1. J was trimmed by 6 bases and V by 6 bases; bases with no gene match: 9. The CDR3 is 15 residues long. CDR3 region: CASSLTGGRGQPQHF. DNA of the CDR3: TGTGCCAGCAGCCTTACAGGGGGCAGGGGTCAGCCCCAGCATTTT.